This TCR beta chain was captured in a study of shared clonotypes between healthy human individuals. Findings and caveats of the study: Although depth was large, rarefaction showed that sequencing of the sorted subsets was incomplete.

To note about this clone: Its specificity is unknown.

Produced via immunoSEQ multiplex PCR; TCRdb's table is partial and in-frame only. Among a few million clones listed, approximately 94% were seen once. This CDR3 contains 13 residues. CDR1 and CDR2 from the germline V gene are SGHNT and YYREEE (reference sequence). V gave up 5 bases and J gave up 0 bases, with 9 bases separating them. This chain connects TRBV5-4 to TRBJ2-7; a weak D match, TRBD1 (6 bases). The TCR sequence derives from a young man in good health. The sequencing sample was made of naive CD4+ T cells sorted from blood. Subset in this sample: CD45RA+ positively selected. The DNA for the CDR3 is TGTGCCAGCAGAGGGGACATCTCCTACGAGCAGTACTTC. This sequence encodes CASRGDISYEQYF.